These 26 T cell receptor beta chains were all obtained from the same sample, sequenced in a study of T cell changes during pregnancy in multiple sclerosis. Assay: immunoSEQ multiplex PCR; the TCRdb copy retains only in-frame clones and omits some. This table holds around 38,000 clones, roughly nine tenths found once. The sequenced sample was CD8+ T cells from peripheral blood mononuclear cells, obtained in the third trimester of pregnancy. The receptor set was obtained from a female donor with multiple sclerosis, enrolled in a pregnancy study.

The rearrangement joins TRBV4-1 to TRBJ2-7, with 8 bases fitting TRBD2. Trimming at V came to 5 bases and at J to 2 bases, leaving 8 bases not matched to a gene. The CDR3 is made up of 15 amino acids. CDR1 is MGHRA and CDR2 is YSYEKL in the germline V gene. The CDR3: CASSLPGLDTYEQYF. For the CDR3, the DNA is TGCGCCAGCAGCTTACCGGGACTAGATACCTACGAGCAGTACTTC.

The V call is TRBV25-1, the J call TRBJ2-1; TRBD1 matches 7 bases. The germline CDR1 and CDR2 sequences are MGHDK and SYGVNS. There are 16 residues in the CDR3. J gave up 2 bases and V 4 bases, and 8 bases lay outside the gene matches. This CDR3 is CASSARRDSTYNEQFF. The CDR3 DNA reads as TGTGCCAGCAGTGCTCGTCGGGACAGTACCTACAATGAGCAGTTCTTC.

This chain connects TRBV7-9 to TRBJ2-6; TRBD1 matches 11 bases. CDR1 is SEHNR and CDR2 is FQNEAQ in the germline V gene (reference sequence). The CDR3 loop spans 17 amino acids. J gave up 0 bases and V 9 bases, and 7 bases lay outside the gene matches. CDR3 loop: CASLEGQGDSGANVLTF. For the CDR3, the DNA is TGTGCCAGTCTCGAGGGACAGGGGGACTCTGGGGCCAACGTCCTGACTTTC. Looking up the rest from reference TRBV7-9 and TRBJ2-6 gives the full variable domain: DTGVSQNPRHKITKRGQNVTFRCDPISEHNRLYWYRQTLGQGPEFLTYFQNEAQLEKSRLLSDRFSAERPKGSFSTLEIQRTEQGDSAMYLCASLEGQGDSGANVLTFGAGSRLTVL.

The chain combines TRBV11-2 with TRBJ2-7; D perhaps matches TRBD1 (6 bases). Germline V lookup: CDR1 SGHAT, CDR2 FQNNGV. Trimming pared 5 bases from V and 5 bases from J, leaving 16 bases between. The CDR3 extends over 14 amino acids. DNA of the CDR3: TGTGCCAGCAGCCGACATAACAGGGTCCACGAGCAGTACTTC. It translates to CASSRHNRVHEQYF.

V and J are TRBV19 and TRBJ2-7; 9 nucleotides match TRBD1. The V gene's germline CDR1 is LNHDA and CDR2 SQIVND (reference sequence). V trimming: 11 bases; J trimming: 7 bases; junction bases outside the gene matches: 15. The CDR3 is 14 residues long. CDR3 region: CAAGTGQGFEEQYF. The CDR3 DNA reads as TGTGCCGCCGGAACGGGACAGGGCTTTGAAGAGCAGTACTTC.

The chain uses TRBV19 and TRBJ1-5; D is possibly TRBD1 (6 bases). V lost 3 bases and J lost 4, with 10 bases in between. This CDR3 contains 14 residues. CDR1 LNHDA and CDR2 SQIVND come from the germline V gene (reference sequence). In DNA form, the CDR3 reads TGTGCCAGTAGTATCAGCAGGGGTAATCAGCCCCAGCATTTT. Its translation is CASSISRGNQPQHF.

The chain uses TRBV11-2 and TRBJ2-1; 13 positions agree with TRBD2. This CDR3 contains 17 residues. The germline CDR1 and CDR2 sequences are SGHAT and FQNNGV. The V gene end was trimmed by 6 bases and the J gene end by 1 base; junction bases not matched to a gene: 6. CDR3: CASSWTSGRRSYNEQFF. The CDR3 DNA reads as TGTGCCAGCAGTTGGACTAGCGGGAGAAGGTCCTACAATGAGCAGTTCTTC. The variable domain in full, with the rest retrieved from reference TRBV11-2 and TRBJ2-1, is EAGVAQSPRYKIIEKRQSVAFWCNPISGHATLYWYQQILGQGPKLLIQFQNNGVVDDSQLPKDRFSAERLKGVDSTLKIQPAKLEDSAVYLCASSWTSGRRSYNEQFFGPGTRLTVL.

CDR3 DNA sequence: TGTGCCAGCAGCTTAGAGTTCTCCGGGGAGCAGTTCTTC. Translation: CASSLEFSGEQFF. The chain has TRBV7-9 and TRBJ2-1; no definite D call. Trimming took 1 base from V and 10 from J, leaving 11 bases between them. In germline, CDR1 is SEHNR, CDR2 FQNEAQ (reference sequence). This CDR3 is built from 13 residues.

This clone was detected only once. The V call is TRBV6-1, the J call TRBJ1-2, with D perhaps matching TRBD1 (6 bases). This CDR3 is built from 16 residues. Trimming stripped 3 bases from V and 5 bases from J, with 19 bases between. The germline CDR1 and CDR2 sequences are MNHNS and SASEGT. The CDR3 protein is CASSDDQGLKRYGYTF. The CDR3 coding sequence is TGTGCCAGCAGTGACGATCAGGGGCTGAAGCGTTATGGCTACACCTTC.

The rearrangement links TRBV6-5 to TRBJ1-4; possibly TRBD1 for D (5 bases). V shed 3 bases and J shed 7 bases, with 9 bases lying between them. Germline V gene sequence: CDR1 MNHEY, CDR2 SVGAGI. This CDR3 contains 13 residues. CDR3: CASSYSGGEKLFF. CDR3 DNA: TGTGCCAGCAGTTATTCGGGGGGTGAAAAACTGTTTTTT.

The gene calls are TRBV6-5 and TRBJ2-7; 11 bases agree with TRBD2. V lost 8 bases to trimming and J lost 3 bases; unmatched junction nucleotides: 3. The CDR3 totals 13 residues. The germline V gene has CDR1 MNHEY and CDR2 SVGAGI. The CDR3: CASGTSGVYEQYF. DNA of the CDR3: TGTGCCAGCGGGACTAGCGGAGTCTACGAGCAGTACTTC.

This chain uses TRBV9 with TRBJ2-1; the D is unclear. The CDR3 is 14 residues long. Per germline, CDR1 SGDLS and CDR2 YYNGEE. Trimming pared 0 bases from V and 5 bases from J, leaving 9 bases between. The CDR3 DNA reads TGTGCCAGCAGCGTAGCCCACAGAGACAATGAGCAGTTCTTC. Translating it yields CASSVAHRDNEQFF.

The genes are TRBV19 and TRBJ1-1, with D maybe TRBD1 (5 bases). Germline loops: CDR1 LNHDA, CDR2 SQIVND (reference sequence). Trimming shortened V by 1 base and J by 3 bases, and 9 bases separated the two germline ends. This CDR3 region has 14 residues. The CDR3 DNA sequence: TGTGCCAGTAGTATAGGGGGCGCGTACACTGAAGCTTTCTTT. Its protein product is CASSIGGAYTEAFF. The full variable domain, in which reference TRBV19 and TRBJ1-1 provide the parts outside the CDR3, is DGGITQSPKYLFRKEGQNVTLSCEQNLNHDAMYWYRQDPGQGLRLIYYSQIVNDFQKGDIAEGYSVSREKKESFPLTVTSAQKNPTAFYLCASSIGGAYTEAFFGQGTRLTVV.

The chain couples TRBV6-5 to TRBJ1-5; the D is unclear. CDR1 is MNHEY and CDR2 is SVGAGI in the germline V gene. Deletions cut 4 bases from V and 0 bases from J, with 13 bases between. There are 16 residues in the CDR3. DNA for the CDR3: TGTGCCAGCAGTTTAAACACCTTATATAGCAATCAGCCCCAGCATTTT. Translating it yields CASSLNTLYSNQPQHF.

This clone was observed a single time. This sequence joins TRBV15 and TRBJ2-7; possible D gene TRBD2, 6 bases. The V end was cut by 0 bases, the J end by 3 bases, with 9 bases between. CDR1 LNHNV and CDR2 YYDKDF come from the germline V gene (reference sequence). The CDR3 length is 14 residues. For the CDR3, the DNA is TGTGCCACCAGCAGAGATGGAGGGGACTACGAGCAGTACTTC. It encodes CATSRDGGDYEQYF.

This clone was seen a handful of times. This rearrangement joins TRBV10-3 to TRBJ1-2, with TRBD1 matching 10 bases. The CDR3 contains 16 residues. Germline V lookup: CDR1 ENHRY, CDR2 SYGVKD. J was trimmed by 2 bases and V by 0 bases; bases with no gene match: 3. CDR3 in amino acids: CAISESETGGNYGYTF. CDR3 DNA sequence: TGTGCCATCAGTGAGTCTGAGACAGGGGGCAACTATGGCTACACCTTC.

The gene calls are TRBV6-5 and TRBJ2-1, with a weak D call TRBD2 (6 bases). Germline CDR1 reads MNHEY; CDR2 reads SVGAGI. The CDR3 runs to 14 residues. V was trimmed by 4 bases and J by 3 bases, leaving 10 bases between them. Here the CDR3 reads CASSLTGDYNEQFF. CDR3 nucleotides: TGTGCCAGCAGTTTAACGGGGGACTACAATGAGCAGTTCTTC.

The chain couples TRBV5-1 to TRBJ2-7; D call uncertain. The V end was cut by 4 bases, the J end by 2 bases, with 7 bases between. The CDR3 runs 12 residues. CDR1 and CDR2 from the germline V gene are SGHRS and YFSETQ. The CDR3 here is CASSGVTYEQYF. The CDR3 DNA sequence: TGCGCCAGCAGCGGAGTGACCTACGAGCAGTACTTC.

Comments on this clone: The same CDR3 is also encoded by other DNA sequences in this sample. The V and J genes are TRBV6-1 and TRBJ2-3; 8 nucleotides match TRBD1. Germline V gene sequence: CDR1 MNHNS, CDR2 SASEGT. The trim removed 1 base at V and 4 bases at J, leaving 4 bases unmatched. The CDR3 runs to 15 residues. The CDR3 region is CASSEVAGGADTQYF. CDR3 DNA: TGTGCCAGCAGTGAAGTGGCAGGGGGCGCAGATACGCAGTATTTT.

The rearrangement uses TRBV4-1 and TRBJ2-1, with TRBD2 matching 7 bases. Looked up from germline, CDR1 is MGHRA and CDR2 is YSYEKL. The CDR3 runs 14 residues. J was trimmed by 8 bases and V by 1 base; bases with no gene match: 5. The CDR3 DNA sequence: TGCGCCAGCAGCCAAGGCCGGGGAGGGGATGAGCAGTTCTTC. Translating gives CASSQGRGGDEQFF.

For the CDR3, the DNA is TGTGCCAGCAGCAGCGGGACTCCCGCGAACACCGGGGAGCTGTTTTTT. It translates to CASSSGTPANTGELFF. V is TRBV7-6 and J is TRBJ2-2; 7 nucleotides agree with TRBD2. V lost 5 bases, J lost 0 bases, and 6 bases stayed unmatched. CDR1 is SGHVS, CDR2 FNYEAQ, per germline. The CDR3 extends over 16 amino acids.

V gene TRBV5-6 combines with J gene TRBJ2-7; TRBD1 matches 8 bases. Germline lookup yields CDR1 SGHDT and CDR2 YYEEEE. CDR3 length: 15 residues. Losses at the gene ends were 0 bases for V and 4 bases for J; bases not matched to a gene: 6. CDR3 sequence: CASSLGQGPIYEQYF. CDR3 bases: TGTGCCAGCAGCTTGGGACAGGGGCCGATTTACGAGCAGTACTTC.

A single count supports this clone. CDR3 bases: TGTGCCACCAGCAGAGATCTAGCGGGAGTGTCCTCCTACGAGCAGTACTTC. Its protein product is CATSRDLAGVSSYEQYF. The chain joins TRBV15 to TRBJ2-7; 10 bases match TRBD2. The germline gives CDR1 LNHNV, CDR2 YYDKDF (reference sequence). V was pared by 0 bases and J by 0 bases, with 5 bases of the junction left unmatched. The CDR3 is 17 residues long.

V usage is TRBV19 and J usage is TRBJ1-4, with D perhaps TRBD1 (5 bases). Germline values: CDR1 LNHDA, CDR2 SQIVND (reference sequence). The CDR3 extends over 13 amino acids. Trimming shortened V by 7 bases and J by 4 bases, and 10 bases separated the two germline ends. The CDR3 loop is CASTYQGNEKLFF. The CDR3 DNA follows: TGTGCCAGTACCTACCAGGGTAATGAAAAACTGTTTTTT.

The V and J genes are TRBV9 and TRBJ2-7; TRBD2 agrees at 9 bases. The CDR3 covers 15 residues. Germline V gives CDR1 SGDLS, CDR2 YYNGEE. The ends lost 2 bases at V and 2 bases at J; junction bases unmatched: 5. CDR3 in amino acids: CASSVAGGGAYEQYF. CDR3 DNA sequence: TGTGCCAGCAGCGTTGCGGGAGGGGGGGCCTACGAGCAGTACTTC.

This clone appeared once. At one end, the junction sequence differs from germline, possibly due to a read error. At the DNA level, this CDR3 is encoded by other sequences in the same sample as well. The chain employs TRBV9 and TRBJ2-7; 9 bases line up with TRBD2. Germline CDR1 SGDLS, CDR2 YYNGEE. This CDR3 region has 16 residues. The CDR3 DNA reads TGTGCCAGCAGCGCGAGGTGGGGGACTAGCTCCTATGAGCAGTACTTC. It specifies CASSARWGTSSYEQYF.